The rows below give T cell receptor beta chains drawn from one sample of a study of T cell responses to AZD1222 COVID-19 vaccine. Repertoires were generated with immunoSEQ multiplex PCR, while TCRdb's copy carries only in-frame clones and drops some. Of 95,000 to 100,000 clones in the sample, 88% were seen once. The sample here was peripheral blood, taken 28 days after the second AZD1222 dose. The receptors were gathered from an adult who received the AZD1222 COVID-19 vaccine. CDR3s include the opening cysteine and the closing phenylalanine or tryptophan. Fields, in order: D gene, clone size, V gene, J gene, CDR3 DNA, CDR3 protein. The D gene is left open where the match is weak. The size of a clone is reported for some rows only, either as once, few or many, or as a class for expanded clones.

D gene: -
clone size: -
V gene: TRBV5-4
J gene: TRBJ2-1
CDR3 DNA: TGTGCCAGCAGCACAGGCGGCTACAATGAGCAGTTCTTC
CDR3 protein: CASSTGGYNEQFF

D gene: TRBD1
clone size: -
V gene: TRBV7-9
J gene: TRBJ1-2
CDR3 DNA: TGTGCCAGCAGCCCGCCCCCGAGCAAACAGGGGGACTATGGCTACACCTTC
CDR3 protein: CASSPPPSKQGDYGYTF

D gene: -
clone size: -
V gene: TRBV7-8
J gene: TRBJ1-6
CDR3 DNA: TGTGCCAGCAGCCAGGACGGGAATTCACCCCTCCACTTT
CDR3 protein: CASSQDGNSPLHF

D gene: -
clone size: -
V gene: TRBV20-1
J gene: TRBJ2-5
CDR3 DNA: TGCAGTGCTAGTGACAGGCAAGAGACCCAGTACTTC
CDR3 protein: CSASDRQETQYF

D gene: -
clone size: -
V gene: TRBV7-2
J gene: TRBJ1-1
CDR3 DNA: TGTGCCAGCAGCTCACAGGCGAACACTGAAGCTTTCTTT
CDR3 protein: CASSSQANTEAFF

D gene: -
clone size: medium-sized
V gene: TRBV4-1
J gene: TRBJ2-4
CDR3 DNA: TGCGCCAGCAGCCAAGACAGCCTAGGGATGAACATTCAGTACTTC
CDR3 protein: CASSQDSLGMNIQYF

D gene: TRBD1
clone size: -
V gene: TRBV9
J gene: TRBJ1-2
CDR3 DNA: TGTGCCAGCGCCCCGACAGGGTTGGACTATGGCTACACCTTC
CDR3 protein: CASAPTGLDYGYTF

D gene: -
clone size: -
V gene: TRBV6-1
J gene: TRBJ1-4
CDR3 DNA: TGTGCCAGCAGTGTCAGGGTGGGCGCAACTAATGAAAAACTGTTTTTT
CDR3 protein: CASSVRVGATNEKLFF

D gene: -
clone size: -
V gene: TRBV3-1/TRBV3-2
J gene: TRBJ2-2
CDR3 DNA: TGTGCCAGCAGCTCGATAGGGAACACCGGGGAGCTGTTTTTT
CDR3 protein: CASSSIGNTGELFF

D gene: -
clone size: -
V gene: TRBV5-1
J gene: TRBJ2-7
CDR3 DNA: TGCGCCAGCAGCTTGAGCTCCTACGAGCAGTACTTC
CDR3 protein: CASSLSSYEQYF

D gene: -
clone size: -
V gene: TRBV7-2
J gene: TRBJ1-2
CDR3 DNA: TGTGCCAGCAGCTTTAGTCAGGTTATAATCTATGGCTACACCTTC
CDR3 protein: CASSFSQVIIYGYTF

D gene: -
clone size: once
V gene: TRBV24-1
J gene: TRBJ1-1
CDR3 DNA: TGTGCCACCAGTCTAGCGAACACTGAAGCTTTCTTT
CDR3 protein: CATSLANTEAFF

D gene: -
clone size: once
V gene: TRBV29-1
J gene: TRBJ2-5
CDR3 DNA: TGCAGCGTCCCGATCCCAGGCCAAGAGACCCAGTACTTC
CDR3 protein: CSVPIPGQETQYF

D gene: TRBD2
clone size: -
V gene: TRBV7-8
J gene: TRBJ2-1
CDR3 DNA: TGTGCCAGCAGCTTGGGACTAGCTGGTGAGCAGTTCTTC
CDR3 protein: CASSLGLAGEQFF

D gene: -
clone size: -
V gene: TRBV7-8
J gene: TRBJ2-1
CDR3 DNA: TGTGCCAGCAGCTTATGGCGGAGCTCCTACAATGAGCAGTTCTTC
CDR3 protein: CASSLWRSSYNEQFF

D gene: -
clone size: few
V gene: TRBV18
J gene: TRBJ1-1
CDR3 DNA: TGTGCCAGCTCACCACCGCGGAGAACCGGGCCCCCGAACACTGAAGCTTTCTTT
CDR3 protein: CASSPPRRTGPPNTEAFF

D gene: -
clone size: -
V gene: TRBV30
J gene: TRBJ1-1
CDR3 DNA: TGTGCCTGGGAAAGGGAAAGGAACACTGAAGCTTTCTTT
CDR3 protein: CAWERERNTEAFF

D gene: -
clone size: -
V gene: TRBV19
J gene: TRBJ1-3
CDR3 DNA: TGTGCCAGTGGACATCTCCCTGGAAACACCATATATTTT
CDR3 protein: CASGHLPGNTIYF

D gene: -
clone size: -
V gene: TRBV30
J gene: TRBJ1-3
CDR3 DNA: TGTGCCTGGAGTATACAGGGCTCTGGAAACACCATATATTTT
CDR3 protein: CAWSIQGSGNTIYF

D gene: -
clone size: -
V gene: TRBV10-3
J gene: TRBJ2-4
CDR3 DNA: TGTGCCAGGCTAGGAGTAGACCTAGCCAAAAACATTCAGTACTTC
CDR3 protein: CARLGVDLAKNIQYF

D gene: -
clone size: -
V gene: TRBV18
J gene: TRBJ1-1
CDR3 DNA: TGTGCCAGCTCACCAGGGCCCACCCCTGAAGCTTTCTTT
CDR3 protein: CASSPGPTPEAFF

D gene: TRBD1
clone size: -
V gene: TRBV5-1
J gene: TRBJ1-4
CDR3 DNA: TGCGCCAGCAGCAGGAACAGGGGCAGTAATGAAAAACTGTTTTTT
CDR3 protein: CASSRNRGSNEKLFF

D gene: -
clone size: -
V gene: TRBV19
J gene: TRBJ2-3
CDR3 DNA: TGTGCCAGTTCCGGCCTCAGGGCAGATACGCAGTATTTT
CDR3 protein: CASSGLRADTQYF

D gene: TRBD2
clone size: -
V gene: TRBV3-1/TRBV3-2
J gene: TRBJ2-3
CDR3 DNA: TGTGCCAGCAGCCAAGGACTAGCGGGAGGGATTAGCACAGATACGCAGTATTTT
CDR3 protein: CASSQGLAGGISTDTQYF

D gene: -
clone size: -
V gene: TRBV18
J gene: TRBJ2-6
CDR3 DNA: TGTGCCAGCTCACCCTTCGGGACTGGCACGGGGGCCAACGTCCTGACTTTC
CDR3 protein: CASSPFGTGTGANVLTF

D gene: -
clone size: -
V gene: TRBV10-1
J gene: TRBJ2-3
CDR3 DNA: TGCGCCAGCAGTGAAGGGAGCACAGATACGCAGTATTTT
CDR3 protein: CASSEGSTDTQYF

D gene: -
clone size: -
V gene: TRBV5-1
J gene: TRBJ1-2
CDR3 DNA: TGCGCCAGCAGCTCATCCGGAAGCATGGGCTACACCTTC
CDR3 protein: CASSSSGSMGYTF

D gene: -
clone size: -
V gene: TRBV5-1
J gene: TRBJ2-5
CDR3 DNA: TGCGCCAGCAGCTTGGCCGGGACAAATCAAGAGACCCAGTACTTC
CDR3 protein: CASSLAGTNQETQYF

D gene: TRBD2
clone size: -
V gene: TRBV2
J gene: TRBJ2-3
CDR3 DNA: TGTGCCAGCAGGAGACTAGCGGGAGATCTGAGTGTAGATACGCAGTATTTT
CDR3 protein: CASRRLAGDLSVDTQYF

D gene: TRBD1
clone size: once
V gene: TRBV24-1
J gene: TRBJ2-7
CDR3 DNA: TGTGCCACCAGTGACAACTGGACAGGGGGATTCTACGAGCAGTACTTC
CDR3 protein: CATSDNWTGGFYEQYF

D gene: TRBD1
clone size: -
V gene: TRBV2
J gene: TRBJ2-2
CDR3 DNA: TGTGCCAGCAGCGTTGGACAGGGGGCGGACGGGGAGCTGTTTTTT
CDR3 protein: CASSVGQGADGELFF

D gene: -
clone size: -
V gene: TRBV7-3
J gene: TRBJ2-1
CDR3 DNA: TGTGCCAGCAGCTTAGCAAGGGGGGAGCAGTTCTTC
CDR3 protein: CASSLARGEQFF

D gene: TRBD1
clone size: -
V gene: TRBV19
J gene: TRBJ2-1
CDR3 DNA: TGTGCCAGTAGTATAGGGACAGGGACTGAGCAGTTCTTC
CDR3 protein: CASSIGTGTEQFF

D gene: -
clone size: few
V gene: TRBV7-9
J gene: TRBJ2-4
CDR3 DNA: TGTGCCAGCAGCTTAGGAGGGGTCTACAAGAACATTCAGTACTTC
CDR3 protein: CASSLGGVYKNIQYF

D gene: TRBD1
clone size: -
V gene: TRBV27
J gene: TRBJ2-5
CDR3 DNA: TGTGCCAGCAGTCGTCTCCCGGGACAGGGTTCAGAGACCCAGTACTTC
CDR3 protein: CASSRLPGQGSETQYF

D gene: -
clone size: -
V gene: TRBV5-1
J gene: TRBJ2-1
CDR3 DNA: TGCGCCAGCAGCTTGGACAGACTTAATGAGCAGTTCTTC
CDR3 protein: CASSLDRLNEQFF

D gene: -
clone size: -
V gene: TRBV4-2
J gene: TRBJ1-1
CDR3 DNA: TGTGCCAGCAGCCAAGGCGGCGCGGAGGGAAACACTGAAGCTTTCTTT
CDR3 protein: CASSQGGAEGNTEAFF